The table lists the clone carrying this T cell receptor (beta chain) with a few counts. Its antigen is unknown. The data were obtained in a study of regulatory T cells in long-lasting Graves disease. Study summary: Persistent cases took antithyroid drugs over 5 years and stayed TSH receptor antibody positive.

CDR3 length: 15 residues. Trimming took 0 bases from V and 7 from J; bases not matched to a gene: 5. Germline V gives CDR1 MNHEY, CDR2 SMNVEV (reference sequence). As to time point: persistent/refractory GD, antithyroid drugs over 5 years with positive TRAb. TCR sequences were obtained from RNA taken from PBMCs. Library construction for TCR beta used iRepertoire HTBI primers and Arm-PCR of CDR3 regions. MiXCR was run by TCRdb on the multiplex PCR reads, yielding one entry per CDR3 protein. Among 430,000 or so distinct CDR3 sequences, 20% to 25% were seen once, and the ten largest hold approximately 14%. The study, taken as a whole, reports: Persistent disease exhibited a predilection for TRBV28, TRBJ1-2 and TRBJ2-5. Persistent Graves' patients possessed reduced TCR diversity relative to recently diagnosed ones.

J is TRBJ1-5 and V is TRBV27, with 8 bases identical to TRBD1. Source: peripheral blood mononuclear cells (PBMCs), taken when the disease was refractory, from a patient treated with antithyroid drugs. The receptor's source is a female donor with Graves disease. The CDR3 sequence: CASSLSDRVRQPQHF. DNA for the CDR3: TGTGCCAGCAGTTTATCGGACAGGGTTCGGCAGCCCCAGCATTTT.